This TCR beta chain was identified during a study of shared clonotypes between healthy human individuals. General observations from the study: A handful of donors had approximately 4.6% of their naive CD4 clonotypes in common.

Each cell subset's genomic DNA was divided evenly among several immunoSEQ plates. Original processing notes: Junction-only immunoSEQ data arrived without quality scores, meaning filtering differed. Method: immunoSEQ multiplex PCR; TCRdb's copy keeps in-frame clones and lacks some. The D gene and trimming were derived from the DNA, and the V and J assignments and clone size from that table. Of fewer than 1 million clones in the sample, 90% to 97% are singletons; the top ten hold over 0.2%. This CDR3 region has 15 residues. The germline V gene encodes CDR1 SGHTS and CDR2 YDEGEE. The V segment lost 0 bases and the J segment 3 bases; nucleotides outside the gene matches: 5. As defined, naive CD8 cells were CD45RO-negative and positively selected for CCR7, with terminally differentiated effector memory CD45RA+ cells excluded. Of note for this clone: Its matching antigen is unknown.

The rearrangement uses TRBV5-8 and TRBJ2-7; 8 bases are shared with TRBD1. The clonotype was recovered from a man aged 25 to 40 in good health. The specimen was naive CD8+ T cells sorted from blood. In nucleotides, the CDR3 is TGTGCCAGCAGCTTGGAGGCAGGGGGCCTCTACGAGCAGTACTTC. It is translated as CASSLEAGGLYEQYF. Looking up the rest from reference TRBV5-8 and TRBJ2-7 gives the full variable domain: EAGVTQSPTHLIKTRGQQATLRCSPISGHTSVYWYQQALGLGLQFLLWYDEGEERNRGNFPPRFSGRQFPNYSSELNVNALELEDSALYLCASSLEAGGLYEQYFGPGTRLTVT.